This TCR beta chain came from a study of blood T cell repertoires in COVID-19. Sequencing used immunoSEQ multiplex PCR; TCRdb keeps in-frame clones, though not all of them. Of some 42,000 clones listed, roughly 89% were seen once; the top ten hold roughly 0.37%. Germline CDR1 SGHTA, CDR2 FQGNSA. CDR3 length equals 16 residues. Unmatched junction bases numbered 11, after V lost 5 bases and J lost 4 bases. This clone was seen a single time. The V call is TRBV7-2, the J call TRBJ1-5; 7 bases line up with TRBD1. The sequenced sample consisted of peripheral blood. This clonotype was obtained from a human donor in a cohort sampled during active COVID-19. This chain's CDR3 is CASSITIQQGNQPQHF. The CDR3 DNA follows: TGTGCCAGCAGCATCACAATTCAACAGGGGAATCAGCCCCAGCATTTT.